A single sample gave rise to the 5 T cell receptor beta chains below, sequenced in a study of beta chain features in type 1 diabetes. cDNA synthesis used the whole RNA isolate, giving expressed TCRB sequences. This table comes from immunoSEQ multiplex PCR, and its TCRdb copy is limited to in-frame clones, with some not included. The table has roughly 50,000 clones, about 48% seen once. The study, taken as a whole, reports: In all four CD4+ subsets, TCRB CDR3 length was significantly, moderately reduced in type 1 diabetes.

No antigen has been identified for these receptors. The sample consisted of stem cell memory CD4+ T cells from blood. These receptors all stem from a man in his thirties or forties with type 1 diabetes.

The rearrangement joins TRBV28 to TRBJ2-7; D not resolved. The germline gives CDR1 MDHEN, CDR2 SYDVKM. Trimming pared 2 bases from V and 2 bases from J, leaving 7 bases between. The CDR3 runs 13 residues. CDR3 in DNA: TGTGCCAGCAGTTTACAGCGAACCTACGAGCAGTACTTC. The encoded protein is CASSLQRTYEQYF.

The J gene is TRBJ2-2, the V gene TRBV7-8, with a possible D match to TRBD1 (6 bases). V was cut by 6 bases and J by 4 bases, with 12 bases left in between. CDR1 and CDR2 from the germline V gene are SGHVS and FQNEAQ. The CDR3 is 14 residues long. CDR3 loop: CASSLTGFTGELFF. Written as DNA, the CDR3 is TGTGCCAGCAGTTTGACAGGTTTCACCGGGGAGCTGTTTTTT. Based on the CDR3 plus reference TRBV7-8 and TRBJ2-2, the full variable domain is GAGVSQSPRYKVAKRGQDVALRCDPISGHVSLFWYQQALGQGPEFLTYFQNEAQLDKSGLPSDRFFAERPEGSVSTLKIQRTQQEDSAVYLCASSLTGFTGELFFGEGSRLTVL.

This chain connects TRBV2 to TRBJ1-5; D remains unclear. The germline gives CDR1 SNHLY, CDR2 FYNNEI. The V and J ends lost 3 bases and 5 bases respectively, with 11 bases between them. CDR3 size: 14 residues. The CDR3: CASSEVGLDQPQHF. The CDR3, as DNA: TGTGCCAGCAGTGAGGTGGGCCTGGATCAGCCCCAGCATTTT.

This clone showed up just once. This sequence joins TRBV9 and TRBJ1-4; D remains unclear. The CDR3 sequence is 15 residues long. V dropped 0 bases and J dropped 0 bases, with 6 bases sitting between them. From germline, CDR1 is SGDLS and CDR2 YYNGEE. The CDR3 sequence is CASSVVTATNEKLFF. In DNA form, the CDR3 reads TGTGCCAGCAGCGTAGTTACGGCAACTAATGAAAAACTGTTTTTT.

This clone appeared a single time. This rearrangement joins TRBV18 to TRBJ2-7; D is perhaps TRBD1 (6 bases). Germline V gives CDR1 KGHSH, CDR2 LQKENI. CDR3 length: 14 residues. V gave up 3 bases and J gave up 5 bases, with 14 bases separating them. The CDR3, as DNA: TGTGCCAGCTCACCGCGACAGGAGGCCGACGAGCAGTACTTC. It encodes CASSPRQEADEQYF.